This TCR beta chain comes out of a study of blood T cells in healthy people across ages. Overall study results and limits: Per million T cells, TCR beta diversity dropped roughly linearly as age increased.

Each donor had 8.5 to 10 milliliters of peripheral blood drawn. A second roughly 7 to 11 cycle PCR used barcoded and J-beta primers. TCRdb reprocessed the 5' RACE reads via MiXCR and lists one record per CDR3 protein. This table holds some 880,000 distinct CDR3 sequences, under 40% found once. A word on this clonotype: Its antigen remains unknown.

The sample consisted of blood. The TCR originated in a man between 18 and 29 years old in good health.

The CDR3, as DNA: TGCGCCAGCAGCCCTGGGTCGCCGACCGGGGAGACCCAGTACTTC. Translation gives CASSPGSPTGETQYF. The chain recombines TRBV5-1 with TRBJ2-5; D unresolved. Germline CDR1 SGHRS, CDR2 YFSETQ. The CDR3 consists of 15 residues. V was shortened by 4 bases and J by 5 bases, with 18 bases between the two germline ends.